This TCR beta chain derives from a study of tumor and adjacent non-tumor tissue in lung cancer. Looking at the study overall: Histology: 12 adenocarcinoma, 2 squamous cell carcinoma, 1 small cell lung cancer. The patients, 10 or so men and roughly 5 women, were about 30 to 85 with stage I to III disease.

The germline V gene has CDR1 PRHDT and CDR2 FYEKMQ (reference sequence). The length of the CDR3 is 14 residues. Broader study findings: Significantly higher TCR diversity was found in tumor than normal lung.

This clonotype occurred a few times. Its antigen is as yet unknown. The junction does not match germline at one end; this may be a read error. TCRbeta libraries were built with three rounds of nested PCR, modified from ARM-PCR. In TCRdb, the multiplex PCR reads were re-called with MiXCR into one record per CDR3 protein. The table lists about 86,000 distinct CDR3 sequences, more than 75% of them singletons. The template was RNA from unsorted bulk tissue. Distant lung tissue was collected more than 3 cm away from the tumor edge. The chain recombines TRBV13 with TRBJ1-1; tentatively, D is TRBD1 (5 bases). Sequences were obtained from distant non-tumor lung tissue. This sequence originates from a woman aged 45-60 years with non-small cell lung cancer. The CDR3 nucleotides are TGCGCCAGCAGCCCCTTCCGGGGGAACACTGATGCTTTCTTT. Translation: CASSPFRGNTDAFF.